The present T cell receptor beta chain was sequenced within a study of identical twins. Worth noting for this clonotype: Its antigen remains unidentified.

TCRdb passed the 5' RACE reads through MiXCR, listing each CDR3 protein once. The repertoire includes 400,000 to 500,000 distinct CDR3 sequences, under 20% of them detected once, and around 12% sits in the top ten. The donors were all healthy and Caucasian. Trimming removed 4 bases from V and 2 bases from J; junction bases left unmatched: 15. The CDR3 is made up of 19 amino acids. Germline CDR1 and CDR2: LGHNA and YSLEER. Study-wide points: Monozygotic twins shared more out-of-frame TCR alpha than recombination models predicted. Researchers reported weaker excess twin sharing in beta out-of-frame sequences.

The V and J genes are TRBV4-3 and TRBJ2-3, with TRBD2 matching over 10 bases. Sequenced: naive T cells sorted from blood. This TCR derives from a man aged 45-65 years in good health. The CDR3 here is CASSPGYTVGLAATDTQYF. The CDR3 nucleotides read TGCGCCAGCAGCCCGGGGTATACCGTTGGACTAGCGGCCACAGATACGCAGTATTTT.